This T cell receptor beta chain was sequenced during a study of blood T cell repertoires in COVID-19. Across the study: COVID-19 samples collected from the United States, Italy and Spain covered acute and convalescent phases. PBMCs, B-cell-depleted T cells, or T cells provided the cDNA or gDNA that made up the material.

Profiled with immunoSEQ multiplex PCR; TCRdb holds only in-frame clones, not every one. The profile shows over 250,000 clones, 80% to 90% of them singletons. This clone was picked up a small number of times. V shed 4 bases and J 6 bases; nucleotides not matched to a gene: 7. The CDR3 contains 14 residues. Looked up from germline, CDR1 is SEHNR and CDR2 is FQNEAQ (reference sequence). Input material: peripheral blood. The rearrangement links TRBV7-9 to TRBJ1-2; the match to TRBD1 covers 8 bases. The TCR originated in a woman between 50 and 59 years old who had recovered from COVID-19. For the CDR3, the DNA is TGTGCCAGCAGCTCCGGGGGCAGGGGGCATGGCTACACCTTC. The encoded protein is CASSSGGRGHGYTF. The full variable domain, with the rest looked up from reference TRBV7-9 and TRBJ1-2, is DTGVSQNPRHKITKRGQNVTFRCDPISEHNRLYWYRQTLGQGPEFLTYFQNEAQLEKSRLLSDRFSAERPKGSFSTLEIQRTEQGDSAMYLCASSSGGRGHGYTFGSGTRLTVV.